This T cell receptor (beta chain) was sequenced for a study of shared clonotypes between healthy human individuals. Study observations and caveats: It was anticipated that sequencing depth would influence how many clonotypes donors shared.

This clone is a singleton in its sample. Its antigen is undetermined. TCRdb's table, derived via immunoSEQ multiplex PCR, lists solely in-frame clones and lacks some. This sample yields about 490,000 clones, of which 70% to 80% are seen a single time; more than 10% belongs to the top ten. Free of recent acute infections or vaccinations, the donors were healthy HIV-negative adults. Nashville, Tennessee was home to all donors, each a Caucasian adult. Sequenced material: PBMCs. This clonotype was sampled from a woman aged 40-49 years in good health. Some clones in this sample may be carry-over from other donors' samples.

The CDR3 region is CASSPGYQNEKLFF. The CDR3 nucleotides are TGTGCCAGCAGCCCGGGGTACCAGAATGAAAAACTGTTTTTT. The chain couples TRBV11-2 to TRBJ1-4; D remains unclear. The V end was cut by 5 bases, the J end by 5 bases, with 12 bases between. The CDR3 runs to 14 residues. Germline CDR1 SGHAT, CDR2 FQNNGV.